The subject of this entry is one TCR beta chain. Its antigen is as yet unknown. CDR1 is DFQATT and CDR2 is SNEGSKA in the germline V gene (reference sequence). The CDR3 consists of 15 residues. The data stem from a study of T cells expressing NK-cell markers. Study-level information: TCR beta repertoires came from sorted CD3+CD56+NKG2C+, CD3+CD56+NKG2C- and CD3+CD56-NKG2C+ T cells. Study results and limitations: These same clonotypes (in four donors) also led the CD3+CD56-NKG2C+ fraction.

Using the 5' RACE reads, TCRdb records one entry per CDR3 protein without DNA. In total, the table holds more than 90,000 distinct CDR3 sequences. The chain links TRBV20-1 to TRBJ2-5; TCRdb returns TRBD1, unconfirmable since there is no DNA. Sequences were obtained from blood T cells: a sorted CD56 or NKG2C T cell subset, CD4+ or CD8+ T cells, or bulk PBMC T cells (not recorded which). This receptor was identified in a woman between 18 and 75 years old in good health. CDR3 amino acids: CSARVRLGVGETQYF.